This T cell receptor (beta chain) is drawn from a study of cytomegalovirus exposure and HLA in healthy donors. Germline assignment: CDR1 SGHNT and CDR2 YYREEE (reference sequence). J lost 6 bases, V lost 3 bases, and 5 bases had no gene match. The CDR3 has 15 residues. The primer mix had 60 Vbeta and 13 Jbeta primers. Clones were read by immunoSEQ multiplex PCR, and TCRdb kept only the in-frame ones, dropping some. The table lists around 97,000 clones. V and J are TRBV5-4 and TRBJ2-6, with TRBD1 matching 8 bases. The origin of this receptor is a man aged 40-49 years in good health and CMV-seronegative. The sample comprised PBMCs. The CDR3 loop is CASSSRGREANVLTF. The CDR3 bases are TGTGCCAGCAGCTCCAGGGGGCGGGAGGCCAACGTCCTGACTTTC. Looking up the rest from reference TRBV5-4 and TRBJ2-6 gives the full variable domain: ETGVTQSPTHLIKTRGQQVTLRCSSQSGHNTVSWYQQALGQGPQFIFQYYREEENGRGNFPPRFSGLQFPNYSSELNVNALELDDSALYLCASSSRGREANVLTFGAGSRLTVL.